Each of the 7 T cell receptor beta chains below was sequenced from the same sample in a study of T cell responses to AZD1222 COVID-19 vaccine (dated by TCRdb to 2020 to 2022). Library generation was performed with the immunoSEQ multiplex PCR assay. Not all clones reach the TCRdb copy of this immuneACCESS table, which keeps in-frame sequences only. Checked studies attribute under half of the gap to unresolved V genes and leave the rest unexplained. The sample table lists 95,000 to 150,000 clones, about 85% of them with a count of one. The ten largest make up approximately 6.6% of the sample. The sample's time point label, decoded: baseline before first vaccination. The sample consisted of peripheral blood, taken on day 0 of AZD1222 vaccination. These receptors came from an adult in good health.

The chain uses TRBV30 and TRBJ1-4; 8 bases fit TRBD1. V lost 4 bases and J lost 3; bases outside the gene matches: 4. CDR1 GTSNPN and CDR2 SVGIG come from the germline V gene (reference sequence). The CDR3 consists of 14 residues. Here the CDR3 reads CAWNEGQANEKLFF. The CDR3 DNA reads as TGTGCCTGGAATGAGGGACAGGCTAATGAAAAACTGTTTTTT. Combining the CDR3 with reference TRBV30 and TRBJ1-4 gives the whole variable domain SQTIHQWPATLVQPVGSPLSLECTVEGTSNPNLYWYRQAAGRGLQLLFYSVGIGQISSEVPQNLSASRPQDRQFILSSKKLLLSDSGFYLCAWNEGQANEKLFFGSGTQLSVL.

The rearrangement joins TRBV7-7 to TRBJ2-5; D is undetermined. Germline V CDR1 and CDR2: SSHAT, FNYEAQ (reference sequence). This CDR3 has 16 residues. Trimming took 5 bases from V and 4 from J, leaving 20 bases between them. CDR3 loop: CASSLRPTLSGETQYF. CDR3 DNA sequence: TGTGCCAGCAGCCTCAGACCAACTCTTTCGGGAGAGACCCAGTACTTC.

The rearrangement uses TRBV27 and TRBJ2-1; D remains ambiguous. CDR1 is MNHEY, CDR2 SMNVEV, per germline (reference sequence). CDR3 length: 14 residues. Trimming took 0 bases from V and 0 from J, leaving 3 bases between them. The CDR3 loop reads CASSLSRSYNEQFF. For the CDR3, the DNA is TGTGCCAGCAGTTTATCCCGCTCCTACAATGAGCAGTTCTTC.

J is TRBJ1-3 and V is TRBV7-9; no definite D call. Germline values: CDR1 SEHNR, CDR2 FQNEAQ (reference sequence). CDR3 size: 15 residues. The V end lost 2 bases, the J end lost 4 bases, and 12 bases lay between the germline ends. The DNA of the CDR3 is TGTGCCAGCAGCTTACCTCAAAGGCTCGGAAACACCATATATTTT. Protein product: CASSLPQRLGNTIYF.

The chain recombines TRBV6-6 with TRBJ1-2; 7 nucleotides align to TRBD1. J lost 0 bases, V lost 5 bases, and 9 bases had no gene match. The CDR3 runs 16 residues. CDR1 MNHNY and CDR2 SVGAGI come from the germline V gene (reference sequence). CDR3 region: CASSRQGGGTNYGYTF. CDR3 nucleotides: TGTGCCAGCAGTCGACAGGGAGGGGGGACTAACTATGGCTACACCTTC.

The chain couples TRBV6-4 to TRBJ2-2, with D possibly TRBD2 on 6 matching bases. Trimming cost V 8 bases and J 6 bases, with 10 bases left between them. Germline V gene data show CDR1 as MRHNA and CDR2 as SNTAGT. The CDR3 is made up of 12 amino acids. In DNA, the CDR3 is TGTGCCAGCGGATCGGGGGCCGGGGAGCTGTTTTTT. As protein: CASGSGAGELFF.

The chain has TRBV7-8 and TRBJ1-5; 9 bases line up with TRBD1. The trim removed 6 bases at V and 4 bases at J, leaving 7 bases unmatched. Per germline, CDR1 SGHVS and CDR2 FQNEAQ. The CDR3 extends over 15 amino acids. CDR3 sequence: CASRTGTGTNQPQHF. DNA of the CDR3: TGTGCCAGCAGAACCGGGACAGGGACAAATCAGCCCCAGCATTTT.